Listed here are 9 T cell receptor beta chains from one sample, sequenced in a study of sequential checkpoint blockade in melanoma. The assay was immunoSEQ multiplex PCR, and TCRdb's table has in-frame clones only and misses some. The data contain 15,000 to 20,000 clones, roughly 72% of them singletons. Treatment: randomized to nivolumab then ipilimumab (arm A) or the reverse (arm B). Here the sequenced sample was CD8+ T cells sorted from blood (inferred from file names), taken from a patient given nivolumab and ipilimumab in sequence. The receptors were gathered from a human donor with melanoma.

The CDR3 is CASSYSDRVDGYTF. Written as DNA, the CDR3 is TGTGCCAGCAGTTACTCTGACAGGGTGGATGGCTACACCTTC. This chain links TRBV6-5 with TRBJ1-2; TRBD1 aligns across 7 bases. The germline V gene has CDR1 MNHEY and CDR2 SVGAGI. V shed 0 bases, J shed 6 bases, and the junction held 4 bases outside the gene matches. The CDR3 totals 14 residues.

The gene calls are TRBV9 and TRBJ1-3; no reliable D call. Trimming left V 4 bases short and J 4 bases short, with 12 bases between. This CDR3 is 14 amino acids long. Germline CDR1 and CDR2: SGDLS and YYNGEE. The CDR3 DNA reads as TGTGCCAGCAGCCCCCGAACAGAGGGAAACACCATATATTTT. It specifies CASSPRTEGNTIYF.

The rearrangement joins TRBV7-8 to TRBJ1-4; 8 bases are shared with TRBD1. The V gene end was trimmed by 8 bases and the J gene end by 8 bases; junction bases not matched to a gene: 7. CDR1 SGHVS and CDR2 FQNEAQ come from the germline V gene. This CDR3 comprises 13 residues. Written as DNA, the CDR3 is TGTGCCAGCCAGGGGGCAGCTTGGGAAAAACTGTTTTTT. It encodes CASQGAAWEKLFF.

The rearrangement joins TRBV6-5 to TRBJ2-7; the D gene is possibly TRBD1 (5 bases). V lost 4 bases and J 2 bases, leaving 12 bases between the germline ends. Germline V gives CDR1 MNHEY, CDR2 SVGAGI. This CDR3 comprises 14 residues. CDR3 bases: TGTGCCAGCAGTTCCGCCGACAGAACCTACGAGCAGTACTTC. It specifies CASSSADRTYEQYF.

In the case of this clone: The conserved final phenylalanine or tryptophan is absent from the CDR3, which likely points to a read error. The chain couples TRBV7-2 to TRBJ1-1, with 7 positions matching TRBD1. The CDR3 is 14 residues long. Germline CDR1 SGHTA, CDR2 FQGNSA. J lost 1 base, V lost 8 bases, and 7 bases had no gene match. DNA of the CDR3: TGTGCCAGCCACGAAGGGGGCACGAACACTGAAGCTTTCCTT. Amino acids: CASHEGGTNTEAFL.

The chain joins TRBV6-5 to TRBJ2-1; 14 nucleotides line up with TRBD2. Unmatched junction bases numbered 6, after V lost 7 bases and J lost 7 bases. The CDR3 consists of 15 residues. Germline V gives CDR1 MNHEY, CDR2 SVGAGI. The CDR3 coding sequence is TGTGCCAGCACCGATGGACTAGCGGGGGGTAATGAGCAGTTCTTC. Translation gives CASTDGLAGGNEQFF.

The J gene is TRBJ2-7, the V gene TRBV7-8; D may be TRBD1 (6 bases). The germline V and J ends were trimmed by 5 bases and 7 bases, with 15 bases remaining between them. This CDR3 spans 13 amino acids. Germline loops: CDR1 SGHVS, CDR2 FQNEAQ. CDR3 nucleotides: TGTGCCAGCAGCGCTGACAGGTTACGGGAGCAGTACTTC. It encodes CASSADRLREQYF.

The V call is TRBV13, the J call TRBJ2-7, with 7 bases that match TRBD1. CDR3 length: 13 amino acids. Germline CDR1 is PRHDT and CDR2 is FYEKMQ (reference sequence). V shed 5 bases, J shed 2 bases, and the junction held 3 bases outside the gene matches. The DNA for the CDR3 is TGTGCCAGCAGCCCCGGACAGGCCTACGAGCAGTACTTC. Translated, it gives CASSPGQAYEQYF. Filled out from reference TRBV13 and TRBJ2-7, the complete variable domain reads AAGVIQSPRHLIKEKRETATLKCYPIPRHDTVYWYQQGPGQDPQFLISFYEKMQSDKGSIPDRFSAQQFSDYHSELNMSSLELGDSALYFCASSPGQAYEQYFGPGTRLTVT.

The CDR3 DNA reads as TGTGCCAGCACCCCCAAACGGGGGGCGAAGAATTCACCCCTCCACTTT. This sequence encodes CASTPKRGAKNSPLHF. V is TRBV7-9 and J is TRBJ1-6; TRBD1 is a possible D gene (6 bases). Germline values: CDR1 SEHNR, CDR2 FQNEAQ (reference sequence). This CDR3 has 16 amino acids. V gave up 7 bases and J gave up 7 bases, with 20 bases separating them.